The rows below give T cell receptor beta chains drawn from one sample of a study of vaccination effects on CD4 cells after COVID-19. Which antigens these TCRs recognize remains unknown. Profiled with immunoSEQ multiplex PCR; TCRdb holds only in-frame clones, not every one. This sample has about 24,000 clones, with 80% to 90% found just once. The material sequenced was CD4+ T cells from PBMCs cultured with SARS-CoV-2 spike peptides, taken after COVID-19 vaccination. Receptors were obtained from a human donor who received a COVID-19 vaccine. Some clones in this sample may be carry-over from other donors' samples. Each CDR3 is given with its conserved first and last residue. Fields, in order: CDR3 protein, CDR3 DNA, J gene, clone size, D gene, V gene, CDR3 length. The D gene is left open where the match is weak. Not all rows give a size; the values are once, few, many and, for expanded clones, a class.

CDR3 protein: CASSKDRGLDEQFF; CDR3 DNA: TGTGCCAGCAGCAAAGACAGGGGCCTGGATGAGCAGTTCTTC; J gene: TRBJ2-1; clone size: NA; D gene: TRBD1; V gene: TRBV5-6; CDR3 length: 14
CDR3 protein: CASSVVMGGEAFF; CDR3 DNA: TGTGCCAGCAGCGTAGTAATGGGCGGGGAAGCTTTCTTT; J gene: TRBJ1-1; clone size: NA; D gene: NA; V gene: TRBV9; CDR3 length: 13
CDR3 protein: CASSQTYPPVGYGYTF; CDR3 DNA: TGTGCCAGCAGCCAAACCTACCCCCCGGTCGGGTATGGCTACACCTTC; J gene: TRBJ1-2; clone size: once; D gene: NA; V gene: TRBV7-3; CDR3 length: 16
CDR3 protein: CASSLAQGSAEAFF; CDR3 DNA: TGTGCCAGCTCACTCGCACAGGGTAGCGCTGAAGCTTTCTTT; J gene: TRBJ1-1; clone size: NA; D gene: NA; V gene: TRBV18; CDR3 length: 14
CDR3 protein: CASRMGGTDTQYF; CDR3 DNA: TGTGCCAGCAGAATGGGGGGGACAGATACGCAGTATTTT; J gene: TRBJ2-3; clone size: few; D gene: TRBD2; V gene: TRBV27; CDR3 length: 13
CDR3 protein: CASRLDGRGTEAFF; CDR3 DNA: TGCGCCAGCAGGCTTGACGGCCGTGGCACTGAAGCTTTCTTT; J gene: TRBJ1-1; clone size: once; D gene: NA; V gene: TRBV10-2; CDR3 length: 14
CDR3 protein: CASSQGLAGKNIQYF; CDR3 DNA: TGTGCCAGCAGCCAGGGACTAGCGGGCAAAAACATTCAGTACTTC; J gene: TRBJ2-4; clone size: NA; D gene: TRBD2; V gene: TRBV3-1/TRBV3-2; CDR3 length: 15
CDR3 protein: CASSLGSHSNQPQHF; CDR3 DNA: TGTGCCAGCAGTTTAGGTTCCCATAGCAATCAGCCCCAGCATTTT; J gene: TRBJ1-5; clone size: NA; D gene: NA; V gene: TRBV28; CDR3 length: 15
CDR3 protein: CASSYEGQGTVGYTF; CDR3 DNA: TGTGCCAGCAGCTATGAGGGACAGGGAACGGTTGGCTACACCTTC; J gene: TRBJ1-2; clone size: NA; D gene: TRBD1; V gene: TRBV6-5; CDR3 length: 15
CDR3 protein: CASSPLKRGAADTQYF; CDR3 DNA: TGTGCCAGTAGTCCCTTGAAGCGGGGGGCAGCGGATACGCAGTATTTT; J gene: TRBJ2-3; clone size: NA; D gene: TRBD2; V gene: TRBV19; CDR3 length: 16
CDR3 protein: CASSYRGGTETQYF; CDR3 DNA: TGTGCCAGCAGTTACCGTGGGGGGACCGAGACCCAGTACTTC; J gene: TRBJ2-5; clone size: NA; D gene: NA; V gene: TRBV6-2/TRBV6-3; CDR3 length: 14
CDR3 protein: CASSLSGAVTGELFF; CDR3 DNA: TGTGCCAGCAGCTTAAGCGGGGCTGTCACCGGGGAGCTGTTTTTT; J gene: TRBJ2-2; clone size: NA; D gene: TRBD2; V gene: TRBV7-9; CDR3 length: 15
CDR3 protein: CATSVGDRNNQPQHF; CDR3 DNA: TGTGCCACCAGTGTTGGGGACAGGAACAATCAGCCCCAGCATTTT; J gene: TRBJ1-5; clone size: NA; D gene: TRBD1; V gene: TRBV24-1; CDR3 length: 15
CDR3 protein: CASSIRTGDNEQFF; CDR3 DNA: TGTGCCAGCAGCATACGGACAGGGGACAATGAGCAGTTCTTC; J gene: TRBJ2-1; clone size: NA; D gene: TRBD1; V gene: TRBV7-8; CDR3 length: 14
CDR3 protein: CATSDRNRGAPRQDEQFF; CDR3 DNA: TGTGCCACCAGTGATCGGAATCGGGGGGCCCCGCGTCAGGATGAGCAGTTCTTC; J gene: TRBJ2-1; clone size: NA; D gene: NA; V gene: TRBV24-1; CDR3 length: 18
CDR3 protein: CASSHMDSSYNEQFF; CDR3 DNA: TGCGCCAGCAGCCACATGGACAGCAGCTACAATGAGCAGTTCTTC; J gene: TRBJ2-1; clone size: NA; D gene: NA; V gene: TRBV5-1; CDR3 length: 15
CDR3 protein: CATSLGGIADTQYF; CDR3 DNA: TGTGCCACCAGCCTCGGAGGGATCGCAGATACGCAGTATTTT; J gene: TRBJ2-3; clone size: NA; D gene: NA; V gene: TRBV24-1; CDR3 length: 14
CDR3 protein: CASSYLGQGGKETQYF; CDR3 DNA: TGTGCCAGCAGCTACCTAGGACAGGGGGGGAAAGAGACCCAGTACTTC; J gene: TRBJ2-5; clone size: once; D gene: TRBD1; V gene: TRBV7-8; CDR3 length: 16
CDR3 protein: CATSDLQGAQYF; CDR3 DNA: TGTGCCACCAGTGATCTACAGGGGGCCCAGTACTTC; J gene: TRBJ2-5; clone size: NA; D gene: TRBD1; V gene: TRBV24-1; CDR3 length: 12
CDR3 protein: CASSPDLYSGNTIYF; CDR3 DNA: TGTGCCAGCTCACCGGACCTCTACTCTGGAAACACCATATATTTT; J gene: TRBJ1-3; clone size: once; D gene: NA; V gene: TRBV18; CDR3 length: 15
CDR3 protein: CASSFPDRGGSETQYF; CDR3 DNA: TGTGCCAGCAGCTTCCCAGACAGGGGAGGATCGGAGACCCAGTACTTC; J gene: TRBJ2-5; clone size: NA; D gene: TRBD1; V gene: TRBV5-4; CDR3 length: 16
CDR3 protein: CASSILPGNQPQHF; CDR3 DNA: TGTGCCAGTAGTATTTTACCGGGCAATCAGCCCCAGCATTTT; J gene: TRBJ1-5; clone size: NA; D gene: NA; V gene: TRBV19; CDR3 length: 14
CDR3 protein: CASSLYWNQPQHF; CDR3 DNA: TGTGCCAGCAGCTTATACTGGAATCAGCCCCAGCATTTT; J gene: TRBJ1-5; clone size: few; D gene: NA; V gene: TRBV7-2; CDR3 length: 13
CDR3 protein: CASSIDHRRWSGANVLTF; CDR3 DNA: TGTGCCAGTAGTATAGATCATAGGCGTTGGTCTGGGGCCAACGTCCTGACTTTC; J gene: TRBJ2-6; clone size: NA; D gene: NA; V gene: TRBV19; CDR3 length: 18
CDR3 protein: CASKDPGQGSTEAFF; CDR3 DNA: TGTGCCAGCAAAGATCCGGGACAGGGAAGCACTGAAGCTTTCTTT; J gene: TRBJ1-1; clone size: few; D gene: TRBD1; V gene: TRBV4-2; CDR3 length: 15
CDR3 protein: CASSGGTGLYNEQFF; CDR3 DNA: TGTGCCAGTAGTGGGGGGACAGGCCTCTACAATGAGCAGTTCTTC; J gene: TRBJ2-1; clone size: NA; D gene: TRBD1; V gene: TRBV19; CDR3 length: 15
CDR3 protein: CASSLVGGPFDEQFF; CDR3 DNA: TGTGCCAGCAGCTTAGTGGGGGGGCCCTTCGATGAGCAGTTCTTC; J gene: TRBJ2-1; clone size: NA; D gene: NA; V gene: TRBV7-2; CDR3 length: 15
CDR3 protein: CASSPGHSNQPQHF; CDR3 DNA: TGTGCCAGCAGCCCGGGACATAGCAATCAGCCCCAGCATTTT; J gene: TRBJ1-5; clone size: NA; D gene: NA; V gene: TRBV6-2/TRBV6-3; CDR3 length: 14
CDR3 protein: CASTKGTLGEKLFF; CDR3 DNA: TGTGCCAGCACAAAGGGGACATTAGGAGAAAAACTGTTTTTT; J gene: TRBJ1-4; clone size: NA; D gene: NA; V gene: TRBV19; CDR3 length: 14
CDR3 protein: CASSLDPRRGMGTEAFF; CDR3 DNA: TGCGCCAGCAGCCTTGACCCCCGTCGGGGTATGGGCACTGAAGCTTTCTTT; J gene: TRBJ1-1; clone size: NA; D gene: NA; V gene: TRBV4-1; CDR3 length: 17
CDR3 protein: CASESYGANVLTF; CDR3 DNA: TGTGCCAGCGAGTCATATGGGGCCAACGTCCTGACTTTC; J gene: TRBJ2-6; clone size: NA; D gene: NA; V gene: TRBV6-6; CDR3 length: 13
CDR3 protein: CAWIGTGRAGELFF; CDR3 DNA: TGTGCCTGGATCGGGACAGGGCGGGCCGGGGAGCTGTTTTTT; J gene: TRBJ2-2; clone size: once; D gene: TRBD1; V gene: TRBV30; CDR3 length: 14
CDR3 protein: CASSRTGGPGNTIYF; CDR3 DNA: TGCGCCAGCAGCCGCACAGGGGGCCCTGGAAACACCATATATTTT; J gene: TRBJ1-3; clone size: NA; D gene: TRBD1; V gene: TRBV4-3; CDR3 length: 15
CDR3 protein: CASSRERAKETQYF; CDR3 DNA: TGTGCCAGCTCCCGGGAGCGGGCAAAAGAGACCCAGTACTTC; J gene: TRBJ2-5; clone size: NA; D gene: NA; V gene: TRBV18; CDR3 length: 14
CDR3 protein: CASSPRQTMNTEAFF; CDR3 DNA: TGTGCCAGCTCACCACGACAGACCATGAACACTGAAGCTTTCTTT; J gene: TRBJ1-1; clone size: NA; D gene: NA; V gene: TRBV18; CDR3 length: 15
CDR3 protein: CASGRTGELFF; CDR3 DNA: TGTGCCAGCGGACGCACCGGGGAGCTGTTTTTT; J gene: TRBJ2-2; clone size: NA; D gene: NA; V gene: TRBV11-2; CDR3 length: 11
CDR3 protein: CASTFDRDRNYGYTF; CDR3 DNA: TGTGCCAGTACCTTCGACCGGGACAGGAACTATGGCTACACCTTC; J gene: TRBJ1-2; clone size: NA; D gene: TRBD1; V gene: TRBV19; CDR3 length: 15
CDR3 protein: CASSSSGTYGYTF; CDR3 DNA: TGTGCCAGCAGTTCTTCAGGGACCTATGGCTACACCTTC; J gene: TRBJ1-2; clone size: NA; D gene: NA; V gene: TRBV12-3/TRBV12-4; CDR3 length: 13
CDR3 protein: CASMYSGGQPQHF; CDR3 DNA: TGTGCCAGCATGTATTCGGGGGGTCAGCCCCAGCATTTT; J gene: TRBJ1-5; clone size: NA; D gene: NA; V gene: TRBV5-8; CDR3 length: 13
CDR3 protein: CASSPRRVGTDTQYF; CDR3 DNA: TGTGCCAGCAGCCCCCGAAGGGTCGGCACAGATACGCAGTATTTT; J gene: TRBJ2-3; clone size: NA; D gene: NA; V gene: TRBV7-2; CDR3 length: 15
CDR3 protein: CASRSTGGNEKLFF; CDR3 DNA: TGCGCCAGCAGATCGACAGGGGGTAATGAAAAACTGTTTTTT; J gene: TRBJ1-4; clone size: once; D gene: TRBD1; V gene: TRBV10-2; CDR3 length: 14
CDR3 protein: CASSLQGCEERLQETQYF; CDR3 DNA: TGTGCCAGCAGCTTACAAGGTTGTGAAGAACGGCTTCAAGAGACCCAGTACTTC; J gene: TRBJ2-5; clone size: NA; D gene: NA; V gene: TRBV7-9; CDR3 length: 18
CDR3 protein: CASSPAGGENTGELFF; CDR3 DNA: TGTGCCAGCAGCCCCGCCGGGGGCGAGAACACCGGGGAGCTGTTTTTT; J gene: TRBJ2-2; clone size: NA; D gene: NA; V gene: TRBV3-1/TRBV3-2; CDR3 length: 16
CDR3 protein: CASSHDRGADTQYF; CDR3 DNA: TGTGCCAGTAGTCACGACAGGGGGGCAGATACGCAGTATTTT; J gene: TRBJ2-3; clone size: few; D gene: TRBD1; V gene: TRBV19; CDR3 length: 14
CDR3 protein: CASSSSRDTEAFF; CDR3 DNA: TGTGCCAGCAGTTCATCCCGGGACACTGAAGCTTTCTTT; J gene: TRBJ1-1; clone size: NA; D gene: NA; V gene: TRBV6-6; CDR3 length: 13
CDR3 protein: CASSLASLIANYGYTF; CDR3 DNA: TGTGCCAGCAGCTTAGCAAGCCTAATAGCTAACTATGGCTACACCTTC; J gene: TRBJ1-2; clone size: NA; D gene: NA; V gene: TRBV7-9; CDR3 length: 16
CDR3 protein: CASSQENTRYTDTQYF; CDR3 DNA: TGCGCCAGCAGCCAAGAGAACACCAGGTACACAGATACGCAGTATTTT; J gene: TRBJ2-3; clone size: NA; D gene: NA; V gene: TRBV4-3; CDR3 length: 16
CDR3 protein: CATSGAADTQYF; CDR3 DNA: TGTGCCACCAGTGGGGCAGCAGATACGCAGTATTTT; J gene: TRBJ2-3; clone size: NA; D gene: NA; V gene: TRBV24-1; CDR3 length: 12
CDR3 protein: CASSLEGRLFF; CDR3 DNA: TGTGCCAGCAGTCTAGAGGGGAGGCTGTTTTTT; J gene: TRBJ1-4; clone size: NA; D gene: NA; V gene: TRBV3-1/TRBV3-2; CDR3 length: 11
CDR3 protein: CASRVLAGGPRTGELFF; CDR3 DNA: TGTGCCAGCAGGGTCCTTGCGGGGGGGCCTAGAACCGGGGAGCTGTTTTTT; J gene: TRBJ2-2; clone size: medium-sized; D gene: TRBD2; V gene: TRBV27; CDR3 length: 17
CDR3 protein: CASSLPGTPRNEQFF; CDR3 DNA: TGTGCCAGCAGCTTACCCGGGACACCTCGCAATGAGCAGTTCTTC; J gene: TRBJ2-1; clone size: NA; D gene: NA; V gene: TRBV5-4; CDR3 length: 15